A selection of T cell receptor beta chains follows, all from one sample in a study of T cells after yellow fever vaccination. TCRdb recomputed calls from the 5' RACE reads with MiXCR, one row per CDR3 protein. The sample yields around 350,000 distinct CDR3 sequences, approximately 10% seen once. The material was PBMCs, obtained on the day of the first yellow fever vaccination. The receptors shown here come from a man aged 18 to 30 who received the YFV17D yellow fever vaccine. Each CDR3 is given with its conserved first and last residue. Each record gives: CDR3 length, J gene, D gene, clone size, V gene, CDR3 DNA, CDR3 protein. D genes are given only for firm matches. The size entry is marked missing in some rows and otherwise reads once, few, many or a size class.

cdr3_length: 13; j_call: TRBJ1-6; d_call: NA; clone_size: NA; v_call: TRBV20-1; cdr3_nt: TGCAGTGCTAGTTACAGCGTCATATATCCCCTCCACTTT; cdr3_aa: CSASYSVIYPLHF
cdr3_length: 14; j_call: TRBJ2-1; d_call: TRBD1; clone_size: NA; v_call: TRBV5-1; cdr3_nt: TGCGCCAGCAGCTGGGGACAGCTCGAGGATGAGCAGTTCTTC; cdr3_aa: CASSWGQLEDEQFF
cdr3_length: 13; j_call: TRBJ1-2; d_call: NA; clone_size: NA; v_call: TRBV6-2/TRBV6-3; cdr3_nt: TGTGCCAGCAGTCTCTGGGGGGGAGATGGCTACACCTTC; cdr3_aa: CASSLWGGDGYTF
cdr3_length: 16; j_call: TRBJ2-5; d_call: NA; clone_size: NA; v_call: TRBV9; cdr3_nt: TGTGCCAGCAGCGTAGCGGAACCTGGGGGGCAAGAGACCCAGTACTTC; cdr3_aa: CASSVAEPGGQETQYF
cdr3_length: 14; j_call: TRBJ2-7; d_call: NA; clone_size: NA; v_call: TRBV7-3; cdr3_nt: TGTGCCAGCAGCCAACAGGGGGGGCACTACGAGCAGTACTTC; cdr3_aa: CASSQQGGHYEQYF
cdr3_length: 13; j_call: TRBJ2-7; d_call: NA; clone_size: few; v_call: TRBV6-2/TRBV6-3; cdr3_nt: TGTGCCAGCAGTTACTCGATCCTTGGGGAGCAGTACTTC; cdr3_aa: CASSYSILGEQYF
cdr3_length: 14; j_call: TRBJ1-3; d_call: NA; clone_size: NA; v_call: TRBV15; cdr3_nt: TGTGCCACCAGCAGAGACCCTACTGGAAACACCATATATTTT; cdr3_aa: CATSRDPTGNTIYF
cdr3_length: 14; j_call: TRBJ1-5; d_call: NA; clone_size: few; v_call: TRBV7-9; cdr3_nt: TGTGCCAGCAGGCCACAGGGAACCAATCAGCCCCAGCATTTT; cdr3_aa: CASRPQGTNQPQHF
cdr3_length: 16; j_call: TRBJ2-3; d_call: TRBD1; clone_size: NA; v_call: TRBV7-9; cdr3_nt: TGTGCCAGCAGCCCTCGGGGGACAGGGGGCCGCCATACGCAGTATTTT; cdr3_aa: CASSPRGTGGRHTQYF
cdr3_length: 14; j_call: TRBJ2-1; d_call: TRBD2; clone_size: many; v_call: TRBV7-9; cdr3_nt: TGTGCCAGCAGCTTTGGAACTAGCGGGGACGAGCAGTTCTTC; cdr3_aa: CASSFGTSGDEQFF